This entry lists 14 T cell receptor beta chains sequenced from one sample in a study of shared clonotypes between healthy human individuals (dated by TCRdb to the early 2020s). Library preparation was by the immunoSEQ multiplex PCR assay. The immuneACCESS repertoire file appears here via TCRdb, limited to in-frame rearrangements. These files lack a portion of the clones; in checked studies, under half of the deficit traces to unresolved V genes, and the cause of the others is not known. For this sample there are 1,100,000 or so clones; about 80% appear just once. The ten largest account for 0.5% to 0.6% of the sample. The source material was memory CD4+ T cells from PBMCs. The cell subset or site label of this sample denotes: CD45RA-negative fraction. Every receptor here comes from a man between 18 and 35 years old in good health. Some clones in this sample may be carry-over from other donors' samples.

The CDR3 spells CASSSPTDRAGDEKLFF. CDR3 nucleotides: TGTGCCAGCAGCTCCCCCACAGACAGGGCGGGAGATGAAAAACTGTTTTTT. J is TRBJ1-4 and V is TRBV7-9; 7 bases map to TRBD1. Losses at the gene ends were 4 bases for V and 6 bases for J; bases not matched to a gene: 14. The CDR3 loop spans 17 amino acids. CDR1 SEHNR and CDR2 FQNEAQ come from the germline V gene (reference sequence).

This sequence joins TRBV6-1 and TRBJ2-5; tentative D call: TRBD2 (6 bases). Trimming took off 4 bases at V and 1 base at J, with 7 bases between the two ends. The CDR3 contains 13 residues. CDR1 MNHNS and CDR2 SASEGT come from the germline V gene. The CDR3 loop reads CASSVRGQETQYF. CDR3 DNA: TGTGCCAGCAGTGTGCGGGGCCAAGAGACCCAGTACTTC.

The CDR3 region has the DNA TGCGCCAGCAGTTCCATGGGGGGTGAGCAGTTCTTC. It encodes CASSSMGGEQFF. The V and J genes are TRBV4-1 and TRBJ2-1; TRBD2 might be the D (6 bases). This CDR3 region has 12 residues. V lost 6 bases, J lost 9 bases, and 12 bases lay in between. The germline V gene encodes CDR1 MGHRA and CDR2 YSYEKL.

This chain joins TRBV29-1 and TRBJ2-3; a weak D match, TRBD1 (7 bases). There are 13 residues in the CDR3. Trimming took 5 bases from V and 4 from J, leaving 13 bases between them. Germline V gives CDR1 SQVTM, CDR2 ANQGSEA. The CDR3 region is CSVRQGGADTQYF. CDR3 nucleotide sequence: TGCAGCGTTAGACAGGGAGGCGCAGATACGCAGTATTTT.

This chain uses TRBV5-5 with TRBJ2-7; tentative D call: TRBD2 (6 bases). Germline CDR1 is SGHKS and CDR2 is YYEKEE (reference sequence). The CDR3 consists of 14 residues. V lost 4 bases and J 2 bases, leaving 13 bases between the germline ends. In DNA, the CDR3 is TGTGCCAGCAGCCTTAGCGGATGGGCCTACGAGCAGTACTTC. Translated, it gives CASSLSGWAYEQYF.

The CDR3 nucleotides are TGCAGCGTTGGTCTGTGGCACCACGAGCAGTACTTC. Amino acid sequence: CSVGLWHHEQYF. The V call is TRBV29-1, the J call TRBJ2-7, with unresolved D. Between the trimmed V and J ends, which lost 4 bases and 5 bases, there was a span of 12 bases. From germline, CDR1 is SQVTM and CDR2 ANQGSEA. This CDR3 comprises 12 residues.

The chain has TRBV7-9 and TRBJ2-7, with TRBD1 matching 9 bases. In germline, CDR1 is SEHNR, CDR2 FQNEAQ (reference sequence). CDR3 length equals 15 residues. The V segment lost 4 bases and the J segment 4 bases; nucleotides outside the gene matches: 8. Written as DNA, the CDR3 is TGTGCCAGCAGCTCAAGAGGACAGGGGAGGTACGAGCAGTACTTC. Amino acids: CASSSRGQGRYEQYF.

This clone showed up just once. The gene calls are TRBV7-2 and TRBJ2-5, with 7 bases aligning to TRBD1. The CDR3 extends over 14 amino acids. V dropped 4 bases and J dropped 4; count of bases not matched to a gene: 6. CDR1 and CDR2 (germline): SGHTA, FQGNSA. The CDR3 sequence is CASSYPTGTETQYF. As DNA, the CDR3 is TGTGCCAGCAGCTACCCGACAGGGACAGAGACCCAGTACTTC. The variable domain in full, completed from reference TRBV7-2 and TRBJ2-5, reads GAGVSQSPSNKVTEKGKDVELRCDPISGHTALYWYRQSLGQGLEFLIYFQGNSAPDKSGLPSDRFSAERTGGSVSTLTIQRTQQEDSAVYLCASSYPTGTETQYFGPGTRLLVL.

The V gene is TRBV20-1, the J gene TRBJ2-3; D gene uncertain. This CDR3 comprises 11 residues. The V gene lost 7 bases and the J gene lost 2 bases, with 7 bases spanning the gap. Germline assignment: CDR1 DFQATT and CDR2 SNEGSKA (reference sequence). Here the CDR3 reads CSGVSTDTQYF. In DNA, the CDR3 is TGCAGTGGAGTCTCCACAGATACGCAGTATTTT.

This chain links TRBV4-1 with TRBJ2-3; 15 nucleotides match TRBD2. V lost 2 bases, J lost 4 bases, and 7 bases stayed unmatched. Per germline, CDR1 MGHRA and CDR2 YSYEKL. The CDR3 spans 18 residues. The CDR3 spells CASSQRTSGGDRADTQYF. Written as DNA, the CDR3 is TGCGCCAGCAGCCAACGGACTAGCGGGGGGGATAGGGCAGATACGCAGTATTTT.

This sequence joins TRBV7-9 and TRBJ2-7; D uncertain. CDR1 SEHNR and CDR2 FQNEAQ come from the germline V gene (reference sequence). V dropped 5 bases and J dropped 3 bases, with 8 bases sitting between them. The CDR3 is 12 residues long. The CDR3 sequence is CASSQSLYEQYF. The CDR3 DNA reads as TGTGCCAGCAGCCAGTCCCTCTACGAGCAGTACTTC.

The rearrangement joins TRBV2 to TRBJ2-2; 10 bases line up with TRBD2. Germline CDR1 SNHLY, CDR2 FYNNEI. J was trimmed by 4 bases and V by 7 bases; bases with no gene match: 3. This CDR3 is 14 amino acids long. CDR3 region: CASMGTSATGELFF. The CDR3 region has the DNA TGTGCCAGCATGGGGACTAGCGCCACCGGGGAGCTGTTTTTT.

The genes are TRBV4-2 and TRBJ2-7, with TRBD1 as a possible D gene (6 bases). V lost 4 bases to trimming and J lost 0 bases, with 19 bases between them. The CDR3 spans 17 residues. Germline lookup yields CDR1 LGHNA and CDR2 YNFKEQ. CDR3 residues: CASSRQAGQASSYEQYF. CDR3 bases: TGTGCCAGCAGCCGACAGGCGGGCCAGGCTAGCTCCTACGAGCAGTACTTC.

This chain uses TRBV5-6 with TRBJ2-2; 9 bases are a match to TRBD1. The CDR3 contains 16 residues. Trimming cost V 0 bases and J 2 bases; bases outside gene matches: 2. Per germline, CDR1 SGHDT and CDR2 YYEEEE. The CDR3 sequence is CASSLDRGLNTGELFF. The DNA of the CDR3 is TGTGCCAGCAGCTTGGACAGGGGGCTTAACACCGGGGAGCTGTTTTTT.